This TCR beta chain emerged from a study of shared clonotypes between healthy human individuals. Whole-study findings and limits: Tissues were not sampled, only blood, and their repertoires likely differ.

The germline CDR1 and CDR2 sequences are SGHRS and YFSETQ. Trimming stripped 4 bases from V and 0 bases from J, with 6 bases between. This CDR3 has 13 amino acids. Comment on this clone: What it binds is unknown.

CD45RO-negative cells were positively selected for CCR7, leaving out terminally differentiated effector memory CD45RA+ cells. The protocol was immunoSEQ multiplex PCR, while the TCRdb copy is restricted to in-frame clones and leaves out a portion. The sample yields 760,000 or so clones, about 97% seen once. This rearrangement joins TRBV5-1 to TRBJ2-3; the D is unclear. The receptor was isolated from a man aged 30-40 years in good health. Source material: naive CD8+ T cells sorted from blood. Written as DNA, the CDR3 is TGCGCCAGCAGCCCACCCAGCACAGATACGCAGTATTTT. Its protein product is CASSPPSTDTQYF.